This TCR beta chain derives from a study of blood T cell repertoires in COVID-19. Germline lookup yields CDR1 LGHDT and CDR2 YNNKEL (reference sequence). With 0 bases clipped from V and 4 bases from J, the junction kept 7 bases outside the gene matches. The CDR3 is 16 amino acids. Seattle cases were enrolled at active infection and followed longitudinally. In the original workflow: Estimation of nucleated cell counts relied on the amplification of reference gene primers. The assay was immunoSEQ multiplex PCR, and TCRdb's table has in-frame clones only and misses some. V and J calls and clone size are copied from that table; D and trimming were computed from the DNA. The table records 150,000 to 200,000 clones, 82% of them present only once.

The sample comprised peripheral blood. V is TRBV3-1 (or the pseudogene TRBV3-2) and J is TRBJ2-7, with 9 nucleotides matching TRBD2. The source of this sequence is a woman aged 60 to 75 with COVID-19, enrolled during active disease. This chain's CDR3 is CASSQDLSSGSYEQYF. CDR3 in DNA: TGTGCCAGCAGCCAAGATCTTAGTAGCGGGAGTTACGAGCAGTACTTC.